One T cell receptor beta chain is described in this entry. What it binds is not known. A multiplex PCR was run with 60 Vbeta primers and 13 Jbeta primers. The table came from immunoSEQ multiplex PCR; TCRdb's copy has only in-frame clones and leaves some out. The sample holds some 190,000 clones, roughly 90% seen once. These data come from a study of cytomegalovirus exposure and HLA in healthy donors. Overall study findings and caveats: An analysis that came later showed most CMV-associated TCR beta chains appearing HLA-restricted.

CDR3 length: 12 residues. The germline gives CDR1 SNHLY, CDR2 FYNNEI. Trimming cost V 3 bases and J 6 bases, with 6 bases left between them. This sequence was found in a boy aged 2 to 10 in good health and CMV-seronegative. V usage is TRBV2 and J usage is TRBJ2-1; D is ambiguous. The specimen was PBMCs. CDR3 protein: CASSDAGNEQFF. The CDR3 region has the DNA TGTGCCAGCAGTGATGCAGGCAATGAGCAGTTCTTC.